This TCR beta chain was observed in a study of regulatory T cells in long-lasting Graves disease. The time point is: newly diagnosed GD, antithyroid drugs for less than 3 months. RNA extracted from PBMCs served as the sequencing template. CDR1 and CDR2 from the germline V gene are SGHTA and FQGNSA. Trimming took 3 bases from V and 0 from J; bases not matched to a gene: 4. This CDR3 contains 15 residues. Whole-study results and caveats: Compared with new cases, persistent Graves' patients showed reduced TCR diversity.

Regarding this clonotype: As yet, its antigen is unknown.

Arm-PCR of CDR3 regions with iRepertoire HTBI primers generated TCR beta libraries. TCRdb passed the multiplex PCR reads through MiXCR, listing each CDR3 protein once. Of approximately 350,000 distinct CDR3 sequences listed, about an eighth are singletons. The same data also contributed to another study, on T cells in Graves' hyperthyroidism and ophthalmopathy. This second study notes: Investigators excluded patients with uncontrolled infection, other autoimmune disease, pregnancy or lactation. The blood repertoire included most of the expanded thyroid clonotypes above 0.001. Ophthalmopathy onset followed model prediction by a median approximately 7 months.

The sequenced sample was peripheral blood mononuclear cells (PBMCs), obtained at new diagnosis, from a patient treated with antithyroid drugs. This TCR came from a woman between 18 and 29 years old with Graves disease. This chain connects TRBV7-2 to TRBJ1-2, with 7 bases fitting TRBD1. The CDR3 DNA follows: TGTGCCAGCAGCTTTACAGGGGCAACTAACTATGGCTACACCTTC. This sequence encodes CASSFTGATNYGYTF.